This T cell receptor beta chain was found in a study of Ad26.COV2.S vaccination and SARS-CoV-2 variants. Study overall: Administration of Ad26.COV2.S was intramuscular, either once or twice 56 days apart.

Here immunoSEQ multiplex PCR was the method, and the copy in TCRdb shows in-frame clones only, minus some. The sample records fewer than 500,000 clones, around 90% being singletons. Described treatment: 19 received Ad26.COV2.S at low or high dose, single or two shots; roughly 5 received placebo; per-sample allocation not given. Vaccine and placebo recipients were sampled on day 63 after the first injection. The individual, an adult aged 18-55 years, was a donor in Boston. After removal of 1 base from V and 2 bases from J, the junction contained 6 bases not matched to a gene. This CDR3 contains 16 residues. In germline, CDR1 is SGHTS, CDR2 YDEGEE.

Sample: peripheral blood, taken in a trial of Ad26.COV2.S vaccine versus placebo. The rearrangement joins TRBV5-8 to TRBJ2-5; 9 positions match TRBD1. The source is a person between 18 and 65 years old who received the Ad26.COV2.S COVID-19 vaccine or a placebo. DNA of the CDR3: TGTGCCAGCAGCTTGAGGGTGACAGGGGGACAAGAGACCCAGTACTTC. Translation gives CASSLRVTGGQETQYF.